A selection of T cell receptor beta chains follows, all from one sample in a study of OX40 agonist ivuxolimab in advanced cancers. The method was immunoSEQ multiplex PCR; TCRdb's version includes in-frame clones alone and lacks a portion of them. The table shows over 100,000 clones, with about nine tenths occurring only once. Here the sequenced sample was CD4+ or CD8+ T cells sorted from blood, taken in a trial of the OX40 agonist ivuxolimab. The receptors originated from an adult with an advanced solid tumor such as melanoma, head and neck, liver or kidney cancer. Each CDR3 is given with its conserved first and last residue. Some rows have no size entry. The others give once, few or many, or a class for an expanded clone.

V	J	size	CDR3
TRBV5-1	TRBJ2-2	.	CASSSRVGTTGELFF
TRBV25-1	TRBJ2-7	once	CASRGTGRSYEQYF
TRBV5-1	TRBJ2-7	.	CASSLATGSQYEQYF
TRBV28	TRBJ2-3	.	CASSSPRGSTQYF
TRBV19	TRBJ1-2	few	CASRVTGNYGYTF
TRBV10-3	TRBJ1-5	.	CAISVGAVQPQHF
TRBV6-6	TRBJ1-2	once	CASISGQGHYGYTF
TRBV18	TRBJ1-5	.	CASSGQRGVGNQPQHF
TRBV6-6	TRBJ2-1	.	CASRTEAGPSYNEQFF
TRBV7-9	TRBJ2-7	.	CASSFGGLTYEQYF
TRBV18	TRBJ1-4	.	CASSPRNNEKLFF
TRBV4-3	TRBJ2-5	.	CASSQVLASGSKETQYF
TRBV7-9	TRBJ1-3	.	CASSPKVRVSGNTIYF
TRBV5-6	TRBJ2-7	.	CASSGRAYEQYF
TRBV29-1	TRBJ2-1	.	CSVFGSREKYNEQFF
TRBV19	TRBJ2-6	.	CASSIGTGEAGANVLTF
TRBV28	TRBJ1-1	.	CASSPPSLRDRAFWDTEAFF
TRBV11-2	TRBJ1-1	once	CASTAIGFRRKNTEAFF
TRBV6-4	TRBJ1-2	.	CASSETGGFSGYTF
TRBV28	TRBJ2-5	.	CASSSPDRAETQYF
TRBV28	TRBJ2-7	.	CASSLGGRTTYEQYF
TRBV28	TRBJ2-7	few	CASSPGGSSYEQYF
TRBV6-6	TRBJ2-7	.	CASSYVADPYEQYF
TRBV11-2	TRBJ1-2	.	CASRTGGANYGYTF
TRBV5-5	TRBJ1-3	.	CASSLGQGATGNTIYF
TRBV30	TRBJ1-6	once	CAWKRRTELRIGNSPLHF
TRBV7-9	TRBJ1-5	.	CASSFLDQPQHF
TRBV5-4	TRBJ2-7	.	CASSPGGSTSYEQYF
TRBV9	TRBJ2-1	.	CASSKGTSGNYNEQFF
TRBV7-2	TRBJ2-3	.	CASSTPGDTQYF
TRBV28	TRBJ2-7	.	CASGPPYEQYF
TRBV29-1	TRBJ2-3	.	CSVEDLIKPPPATSTDTQYF